A single sample gave rise to the 29 T cell receptor beta chains below, sequenced in a study of PD-1 blockade in mismatch repair-deficient tumors. Libraries were prepared by immunoSEQ multiplex PCR; TCRdb keeps only in-frame clonotypes and omits some of them. The sample carries about 68,000 clones, 70% to 85% recorded once. This specimen was peripheral blood, taken 2 weeks after starting pembrolizumab. The receptors were sampled from an adult with mismatch repair-deficient cancer.

The V and J genes are TRBV6-1 and TRBJ2-1; D is perhaps TRBD1 (6 bases). V lost 5 bases and J 10 bases, leaving 15 bases between the germline ends. The CDR3 loop spans 13 amino acids. In germline, CDR1 is MNHNS, CDR2 SASEGT. The CDR3 here is CASSPSRDREQFF. The CDR3 region has the DNA TGTGCCAGCAGTCCGTCTAGAGACAGGGAGCAGTTCTTC.

The chain combines TRBV5-4 with TRBJ2-5; 11 nucleotides align to TRBD1. CDR1 SGHNT and CDR2 YYREEE come from the germline V gene (reference sequence). This CDR3 has 15 amino acids. V gave up 4 bases and J gave up 3 bases; unmatched junction bases: 5. CDR3 in amino acids: CASSPRTGGEETQYF. CDR3 DNA sequence: TGTGCCAGCAGCCCCCGGACAGGGGGCGAAGAGACCCAGTACTTC.

The chain employs TRBV7-2 and TRBJ1-1, with D uncertain. Germline CDR1 SGHTA, CDR2 FQGNSA. Deletions cut 1 base from V and 3 bases from J, with 12 bases between. The CDR3 extends over 15 amino acids. Here the CDR3 DNA reads TGTGCCAGCAGCTTAGTACCCGAGGGAGACACTGAAGCTTTCTTT. Protein sequence: CASSLVPEGDTEAFF.

CDR3 sequence (DNA): TGTGCCAGCAGTTTAACCCAGCGGGAGTCCAATGAGCAGTTCTTC. Translation gives CASSLTQRESNEQFF. The V gene is TRBV27, the J gene TRBJ2-1; 8 nucleotides agree with TRBD2. CDR3 size: 15 residues. J was trimmed by 6 bases and V by 2 bases; bases with no gene match: 6. Germline values: CDR1 MNHEY, CDR2 SMNVEV (reference sequence).

The V call is TRBV7-6, the J call TRBJ2-2; D tentatively fits TRBD1 or TRBD2 (5 bases each). Germline CDR1 reads SGHVS; CDR2 reads FNYEAQ. The CDR3 runs 16 residues. V was trimmed by 2 bases and J by 1 base, leaving 11 bases between them. In DNA form, the CDR3 reads TGTGCCAGCAGCTTATGGGGACGACAGAACACCGGGGAGCTGTTTTTT. Its translation: CASSLWGRQNTGELFF.

The gene calls are TRBV10-3 and TRBJ1-4; D unresolved. The CDR3 runs to 14 residues. The V end lost 2 bases, the J end lost 8 bases, and 12 bases lay between the germline ends. CDR1 ENHRY and CDR2 SYGVKD come from the germline V gene. Written as DNA, the CDR3 is TGTGCCATCAGTGAGGACTTTATGGACGAAAAACTGTTTTTT. This translates into CAISEDFMDEKLFF.

This rearrangement joins TRBV6-6 to TRBJ2-3, with D tentatively TRBD1 (6 bases). V shed 8 bases and J shed 2 bases, with 11 bases lying between them. The germline CDR1 and CDR2 sequences are MNHNY and SVGAGI (reference sequence). CDR3 length: 13 amino acids. The CDR3 DNA follows: TGTGCCAGCGCCAGGGGCACCACAGATACGCAGTATTTT. Its protein is CASARGTTDTQYF.

The gene calls are TRBV11-2 and TRBJ2-1; 8 bases match TRBD1. The CDR3 totals 15 residues. V gave up 7 bases and J gave up 4 bases; unmatched junction bases: 9. In germline, CDR1 is SGHAT, CDR2 FQNNGV. CDR3 nucleotide sequence: TGTGCCAGCATGAGGCGACAGGGGTATTACAATGAGCAGTTCTTC. Translation: CASMRRQGYYNEQFF. Based on the CDR3 plus reference TRBV11-2 and TRBJ2-1, the full variable domain is EAGVAQSPRYKIIEKRQSVAFWCNPISGHATLYWYQQILGQGPKLLIQFQNNGVVDDSQLPKDRFSAERLKGVDSTLKIQPAKLEDSAVYLCASMRRQGYYNEQFFGPGTRLTVL.

The genes are TRBV5-1 and TRBJ2-5, with a weak D call TRBD1 (6 bases). Between the trimmed V and J ends, which lost 2 bases and 5 bases, there was a span of 10 bases. The CDR3 is made up of 13 amino acids. Per germline, CDR1 SGHRS and CDR2 YFSETQ. This CDR3 reads CASSLQGRETQYF. The CDR3 nucleotides are TGCGCCAGCAGCTTACAGGGCAGGGAGACCCAGTACTTC.

This clone has a handful of counts. The CDR3, as DNA: TGTGCCAGTAGTATAGACGGTAACTATGGCTACACCTTC. It translates to CASSIDGNYGYTF. This chain connects TRBV19 to TRBJ1-2, with D uncertain. The CDR3 runs 13 residues. V was shortened by 0 bases and J by 1 base, with 3 bases between the two germline ends. From germline, CDR1 is LNHDA and CDR2 SQIVND (reference sequence).

The chain employs TRBV5-4 and TRBJ2-7, with a possible D match to TRBD1 (6 bases). Trimming pared 4 bases from V and 3 bases from J, leaving 14 bases between. CDR1 SGHNT and CDR2 YYREEE come from the germline V gene (reference sequence). This CDR3 has 14 amino acids. The CDR3 spells CASSDKKGGYEQYF. The DNA for the CDR3 is TGTGCCAGCAGCGACAAAAAAGGGGGCTACGAGCAGTACTTC.

The table lists this clone with a few counts. This chain uses TRBV14 with TRBJ1-3, with TRBD1 matching 8 bases. This CDR3 has 16 amino acids. The J segment lost 3 bases and the V segment lost 4 bases, leaving 8 bases of the junction unmatched. Germline-derived CDR1 and CDR2 are SGHDN and FVKESK. CDR3 sequence (DNA): TGTGCCAGCAGCCCTCCAGGGGGCTTGGGTGGAAACACCATATATTTT. Its translation is CASSPPGGLGGNTIYF.

The V gene is TRBV7-3, the J gene TRBJ2-3; D is possibly TRBD2 (5 bases). Germline CDR1 reads SGHTA; CDR2 reads FQGTGA. The CDR3 spans 14 residues. The V gene lost 2 bases and the J gene lost 5 bases, with 11 bases spanning the gap. Here the CDR3 DNA reads TGTGCCAGCAGCTTAGAGCGACGGGGAGATACGCAGTATTTT. Amino acids: CASSLERRGDTQYF.

In this sample, this clone turned up a few times. This chain links TRBV7-9 with TRBJ1-2; TRBD1 might be the D (6 bases). V was pared by 4 bases and J by 6 bases, with 9 bases between. Germline-derived CDR1 and CDR2 are SEHNR and FQNEAQ (reference sequence). The CDR3 is 12 amino acids. The CDR3 loop is CASSYRDNGYTF. CDR3 bases: TGTGCCAGCAGCTACCGGGACAATGGCTACACCTTC. Full variable domain (missing parts from reference TRBV7-9 and TRBJ1-2): DTGVSQNPRHKITKRGQNVTFRCDPISEHNRLYWYRQTLGQGPEFLTYFQNEAQLEKSRLLSDRFSAERPKGSFSTLEIQRTEQGDSAMYLCASSYRDNGYTFGSGTRLTVV.

J is TRBJ2-7 and V is TRBV30; D might be TRBD2 (6 bases). Germline CDR1 reads GTSNPN; CDR2 reads SVGIG (reference sequence). The CDR3 loop spans 15 amino acids. V was clipped by 1 base and J by 0 bases, with 13 bases between them. In nucleotides, the CDR3 is TGTGCCTGGAGTGGTGGGGGGTCCAGCTCCTACGAGCAGTACTTC. Protein sequence: CAWSGGGSSSYEQYF.

The chain links TRBV9 to TRBJ2-7; 9 bases are shared with TRBD1. Unmatched junction bases numbered 6, after V lost 0 bases and J lost 5 bases. Germline V CDR1 and CDR2: SGDLS, YYNGEE. The CDR3 has 15 amino acids. Here the CDR3 DNA reads TGTGCCAGCAGCGTAGACAGGGGGCAATATGACGAGCAGTACTTC. Protein sequence: CASSVDRGQYDEQYF.

This clone appeared once. The chain couples TRBV19 to TRBJ2-7; TRBD2 is a possible D gene (5 bases). The CDR3 sequence is 15 residues long. Germline V gene lookup returns CDR1 LNHDA and CDR2 SQIVND (reference sequence). V was shortened by 2 bases and J by 2 bases, with 13 bases between the two germline ends. This CDR3 is CASSISSGMTYEQYF. CDR3 nucleotides: TGTGCCAGTAGTATATCCTCCGGGATGACCTACGAGCAGTACTTC.

This chain uses TRBV27 with TRBJ1-1, with D maybe TRBD1 (6 bases). Germline V gives CDR1 MNHEY, CDR2 SMNVEV (reference sequence). V lost 0 bases to trimming and J lost 4 bases, with 12 bases between them. This CDR3 has 15 residues. The CDR3 nucleotides read TGTGCCAGCAGTTTATCGGGGGGGCGGGGCACTGAAGCTTTCTTT. This gives the protein CASSLSGGRGTEAFF.

This clone has only a few counts. The rearrangement joins TRBV29-1 to TRBJ2-3; D unclear. The ends were cut back, 2 bases at V and 0 bases at J, with 6 bases in the middle. Per the germline V gene, CDR1 is SQVTM and CDR2 is ANQGSEA. The CDR3 runs to 13 residues. CDR3 loop: CSVEPPSTDTQYF. The DNA of the CDR3 is TGCAGCGTTGAACCGCCCAGCACAGATACGCAGTATTTT.

This chain joins TRBV11-1 and TRBJ2-5, with 7 bases fitting TRBD2. Germline assignment: CDR1 SGHAT and CDR2 FQDESV (reference sequence). Losses at the gene ends were 5 bases for V and 7 bases for J; bases not matched to a gene: 16. The length of the CDR3 is 16 residues. This CDR3 reads CASSPRGLESGGTQYF. As DNA, the CDR3 is TGTGCCAGCAGCCCAAGAGGACTCGAATCGGGGGGGACCCAGTACTTC.

The V gene is TRBV2, the J gene TRBJ2-7; no clear D. The CDR3 is 15 residues long. CDR1 and CDR2 from the germline V gene are SNHLY and FYNNEI. V lost 1 base to trimming and J lost 6 bases, with 16 bases between them. The CDR3, as DNA: TGTGCCAGCAGTGAAGGGCAGGACCGAGATCCCGAGCAGTACTTC. Encoded protein: CASSEGQDRDPEQYF.

The chain has TRBV2 and TRBJ1-4, with 10 nucleotides matching TRBD1. This CDR3 has 15 residues. Germline V gene data show CDR1 as SNHLY and CDR2 as FYNNEI. Unmatched junction bases numbered 6, after V lost 6 bases and J lost 5 bases. The CDR3 here is CASRAGGQGNEKLFF. The CDR3, as DNA: TGTGCCAGCAGAGCCGGGGGACAGGGGAATGAAAAACTGTTTTTT.

The V gene is TRBV6-1, the J gene TRBJ2-1; D perhaps matches TRBD2 (5 bases). CDR1 is MNHNS, CDR2 SASEGT, per germline. Trimming stripped 4 bases from V and 8 bases from J, with 15 bases between. CDR3 length: 14 amino acids. In DNA form, the CDR3 reads TGTGCCAGCAGTGCCTTGGCGGGCTCATATGAGCAGTTCTTC. The encoded protein is CASSALAGSYEQFF.

The genes are TRBV30 and TRBJ1-1; maybe TRBD1 (6 bases). With 3 bases removed from V and 2 bases from J, the gap between germline ends came to 10 bases. Germline V gives CDR1 GTSNPN, CDR2 SVGIG (reference sequence). The CDR3 covers 13 residues. The CDR3 nucleotides read TGTGCCTGGAGGAGACAGGTAAACACTGAAGCTTTCTTT. It translates to CAWRRQVNTEAFF.

CDR3 sequence reads: CASSLDGRTNTEAFF. CDR3 coding DNA: TGCGCCAGCAGCTTGGATGGCAGGACGAACACTGAAGCTTTCTTT. This chain uses TRBV5-1 with TRBJ1-1; D is ambiguous. Deletions cut 0 bases from V and 1 base from J, with 10 bases between. There are 15 residues in the CDR3. Germline V CDR1 and CDR2: SGHRS, YFSETQ.

The V call is TRBV9, the J call TRBJ2-7, with 9 bases that match TRBD2. In germline, CDR1 is SGDLS, CDR2 YYNGEE. This CDR3 contains 16 residues. V dropped 4 bases and J dropped 3; count of bases not matched to a gene: 11. The CDR3 sequence: CASSHPRAGGRYEQYF. The CDR3 DNA follows: TGTGCCAGCAGCCACCCTAGGGCGGGAGGGCGCTACGAGCAGTACTTC.

V and J are TRBV6-1 and TRBJ2-7; possibly TRBD2 for D (5 bases). This CDR3 spans 15 amino acids. Trimming took off 3 bases at V and 7 bases at J, with 19 bases between the two ends. Per the germline V gene, CDR1 is MNHNS and CDR2 is SASEGT. Here the CDR3 DNA reads TGTGCCAGCAGTGAGATCGGCGAGGGTCGGCAGGAGCAGTACTTC. This encodes CASSEIGEGRQEQYF.

Within the sample, this clone is medium-sized (0.01 to 0.1%). The V call is TRBV27, the J call TRBJ1-2; D uncertain. Germline V gene data show CDR1 as MNHEY and CDR2 as SMNVEV (reference sequence). CDR3 length: 15 residues. The germline V and J ends were trimmed by 2 bases and 3 bases, with 13 bases remaining between them. Written as DNA, the CDR3 is TGTGCCAGCAGTTTAGGGTCCGGGTCCTACTATGGCTACACCTTC. Translated, it gives CASSLGSGSYYGYTF.

The rearrangement joins TRBV7-2 to TRBJ2-4; possibly TRBD1 for D (7 bases). CDR3 length: 17 residues. Trimming took off 5 bases at V and 0 bases at J, with 17 bases between the two ends. In germline, CDR1 is SGHTA, CDR2 FQGNSA. This CDR3 is CASSRSGGGLAKNIQYF. In DNA form, the CDR3 reads TGTGCCAGCAGCCGGAGCGGAGGGGGCCTAGCCAAAAACATTCAGTACTTC.